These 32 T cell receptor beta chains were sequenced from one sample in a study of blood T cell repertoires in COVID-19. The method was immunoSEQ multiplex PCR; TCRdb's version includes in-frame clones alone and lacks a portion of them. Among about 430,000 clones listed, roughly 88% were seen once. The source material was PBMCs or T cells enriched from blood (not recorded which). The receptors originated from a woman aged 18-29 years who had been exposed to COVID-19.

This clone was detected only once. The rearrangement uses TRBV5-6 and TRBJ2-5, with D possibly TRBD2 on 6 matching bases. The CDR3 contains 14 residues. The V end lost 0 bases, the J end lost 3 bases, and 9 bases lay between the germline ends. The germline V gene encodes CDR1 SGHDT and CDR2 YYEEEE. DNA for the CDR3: TGTGCCAGCAGCTTGGTATGGGGGGAAGAGACCCAGTACTTC. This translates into CASSLVWGEETQYF. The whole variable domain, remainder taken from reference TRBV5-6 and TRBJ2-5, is DAGVTQSPTHLIKTRGQQVTLRCSPKSGHDTVSWYQQALGQGPQFIFQYYEEEERQRGNFPDRFSGHQFPNYSSELNVNALLLGDSALYLCASSLVWGEETQYFGPGTRLLVL.

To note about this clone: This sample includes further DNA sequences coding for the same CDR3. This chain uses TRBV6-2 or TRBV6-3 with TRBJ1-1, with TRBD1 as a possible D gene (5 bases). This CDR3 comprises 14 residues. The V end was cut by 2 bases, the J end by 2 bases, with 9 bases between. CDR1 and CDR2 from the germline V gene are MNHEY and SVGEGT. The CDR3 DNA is TGTGCCAGCAGTTACCGCGGGGGTAACACTGAAGCTTTCTTT. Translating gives CASSYRGGNTEAFF.

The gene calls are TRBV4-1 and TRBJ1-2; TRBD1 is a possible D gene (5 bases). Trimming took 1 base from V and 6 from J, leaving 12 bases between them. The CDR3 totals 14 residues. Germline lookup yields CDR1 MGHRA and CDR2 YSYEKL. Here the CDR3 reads CASSQVPAGDGYTF. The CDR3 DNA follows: TGCGCCAGCAGCCAAGTCCCGGCGGGGGATGGCTACACCTTC.

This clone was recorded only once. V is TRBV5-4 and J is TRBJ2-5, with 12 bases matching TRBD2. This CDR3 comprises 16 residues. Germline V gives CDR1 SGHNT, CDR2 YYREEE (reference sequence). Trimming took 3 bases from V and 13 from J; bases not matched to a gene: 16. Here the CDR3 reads CASSSGPSGGGPSWYF. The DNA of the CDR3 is TGTGCCAGCAGCTCCGGGCCTAGCGGGGGGGGTCCATCGTGGTACTTC.

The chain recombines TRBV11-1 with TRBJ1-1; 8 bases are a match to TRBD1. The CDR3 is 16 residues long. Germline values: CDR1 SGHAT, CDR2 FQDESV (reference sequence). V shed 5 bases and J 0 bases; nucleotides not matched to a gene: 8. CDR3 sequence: CASSHPGTGMNTEAFF. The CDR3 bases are TGTGCCAGCAGCCACCCTGGGACAGGCATGAACACTGAAGCTTTCTTT.

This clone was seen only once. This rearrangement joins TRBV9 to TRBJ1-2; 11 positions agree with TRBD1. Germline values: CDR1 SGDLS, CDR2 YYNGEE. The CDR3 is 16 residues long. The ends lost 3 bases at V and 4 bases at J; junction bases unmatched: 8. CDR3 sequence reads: CASSASRDRGFYGYTF. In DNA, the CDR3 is TGTGCCAGCAGCGCTAGTCGGGACAGGGGGTTCTATGGCTACACCTTC.

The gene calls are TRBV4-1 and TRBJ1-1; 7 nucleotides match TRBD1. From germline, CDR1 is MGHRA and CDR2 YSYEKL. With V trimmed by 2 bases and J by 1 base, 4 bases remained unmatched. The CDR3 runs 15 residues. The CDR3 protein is CASSQPDRTNTEAFF. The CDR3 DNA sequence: TGCGCCAGCAGCCAACCGGACAGGACGAACACTGAAGCTTTCTTT.

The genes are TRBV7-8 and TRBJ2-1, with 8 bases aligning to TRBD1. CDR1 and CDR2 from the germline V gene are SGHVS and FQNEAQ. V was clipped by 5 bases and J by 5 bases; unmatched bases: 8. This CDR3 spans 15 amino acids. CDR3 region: CASSALGGQDNEQFF. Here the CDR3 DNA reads TGTGCCAGCAGCGCGCTAGGGGGACAGGACAATGAGCAGTTCTTC.

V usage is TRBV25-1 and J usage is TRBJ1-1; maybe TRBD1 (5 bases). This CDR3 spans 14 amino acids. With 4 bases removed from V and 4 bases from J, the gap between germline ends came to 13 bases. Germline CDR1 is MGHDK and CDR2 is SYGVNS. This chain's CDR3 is CASSAPGRGTEAFF. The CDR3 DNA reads TGTGCCAGCAGTGCCCCAGGGAGGGGCACTGAAGCTTTCTTT.

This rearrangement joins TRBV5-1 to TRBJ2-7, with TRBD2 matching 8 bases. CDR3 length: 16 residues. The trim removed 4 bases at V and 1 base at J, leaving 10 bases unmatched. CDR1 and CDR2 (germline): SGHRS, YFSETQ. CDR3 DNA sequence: TGCGCCAGCAGCCCCGGGGGGACTAGTCCTTCCTACGAGCAGTACTTC. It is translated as CASSPGGTSPSYEQYF.

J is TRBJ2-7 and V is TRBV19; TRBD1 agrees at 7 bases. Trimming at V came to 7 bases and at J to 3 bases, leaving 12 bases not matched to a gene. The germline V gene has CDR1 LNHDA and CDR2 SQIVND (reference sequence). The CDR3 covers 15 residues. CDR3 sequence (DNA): TGTGCCAGTACCCCCGCGTGGGACAGCAGCTACGAGCAGTACTTC. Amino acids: CASTPAWDSSYEQYF.

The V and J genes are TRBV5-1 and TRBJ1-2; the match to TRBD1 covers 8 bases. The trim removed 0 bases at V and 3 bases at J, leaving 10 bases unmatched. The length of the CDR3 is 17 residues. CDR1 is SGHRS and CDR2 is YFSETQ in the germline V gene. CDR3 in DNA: TGCGCCAGCAGCTTGGCCACTGGACAGGGACCTTACTATGGCTACACCTTC. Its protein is CASSLATGQGPYYGYTF. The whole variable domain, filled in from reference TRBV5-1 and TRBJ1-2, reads KAGVTQTPRYLIKTRGQQVTLSCSPISGHRSVSWYQQTPGQGLQFLFEYFSETQRNKGNFPGRFSGRQFSNSRSEMNVSTLELGDSALYLCASSLATGQGPYYGYTFGSGTRLTVV.

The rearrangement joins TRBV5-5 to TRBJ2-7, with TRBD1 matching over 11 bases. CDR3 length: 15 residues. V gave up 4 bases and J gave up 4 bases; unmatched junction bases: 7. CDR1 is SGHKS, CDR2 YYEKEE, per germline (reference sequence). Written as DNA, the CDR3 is TGTGCCAGCAGCAACTCGGGACAGGGGGGGTACGAGCAGTACTTC. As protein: CASSNSGQGGYEQYF.

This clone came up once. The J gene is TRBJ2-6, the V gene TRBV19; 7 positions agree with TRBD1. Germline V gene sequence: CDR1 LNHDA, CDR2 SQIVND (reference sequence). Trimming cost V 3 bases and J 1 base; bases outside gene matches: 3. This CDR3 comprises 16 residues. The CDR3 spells CASSISGGSGANVLTF. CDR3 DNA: TGTGCCAGTAGTATCTCAGGGGGATCTGGGGCCAACGTCCTGACTTTC.

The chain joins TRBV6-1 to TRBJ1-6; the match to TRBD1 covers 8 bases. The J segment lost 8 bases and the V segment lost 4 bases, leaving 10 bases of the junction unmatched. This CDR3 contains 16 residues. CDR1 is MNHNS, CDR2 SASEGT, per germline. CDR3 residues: CASSVSDRAVYSPLHF. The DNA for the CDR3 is TGTGCCAGCAGTGTGTCGGACAGGGCTGTGTATTCACCCCTCCACTTT.

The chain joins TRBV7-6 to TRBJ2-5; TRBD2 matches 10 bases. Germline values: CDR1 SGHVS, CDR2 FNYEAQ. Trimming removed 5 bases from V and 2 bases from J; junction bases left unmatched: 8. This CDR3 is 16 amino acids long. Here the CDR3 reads CASSGGERGGQETQYF. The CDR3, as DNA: TGTGCCAGCAGCGGGGGGGAGCGGGGGGGACAAGAGACCCAGTACTTC.

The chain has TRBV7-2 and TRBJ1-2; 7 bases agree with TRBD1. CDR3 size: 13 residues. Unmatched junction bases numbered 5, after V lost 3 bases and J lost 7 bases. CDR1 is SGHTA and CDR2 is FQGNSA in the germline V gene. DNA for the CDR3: TGTGCCAGCAGCTTTGGGACAGCTCGTGGCTACACCTTC. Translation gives CASSFGTARGYTF. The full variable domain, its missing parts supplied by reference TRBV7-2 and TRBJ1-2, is GAGVSQSPSNKVTEKGKDVELRCDPISGHTALYWYRQSLGQGLEFLIYFQGNSAPDKSGLPSDRFSAERTGGSVSTLTIQRTQQEDSAVYLCASSFGTARGYTFGSGTRLTVV.

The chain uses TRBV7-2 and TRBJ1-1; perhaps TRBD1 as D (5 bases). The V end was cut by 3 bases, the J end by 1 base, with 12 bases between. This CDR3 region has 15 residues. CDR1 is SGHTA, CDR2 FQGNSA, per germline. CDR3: CASSFPQGENTEAFF. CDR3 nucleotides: TGTGCCAGCAGCTTCCCCCAAGGGGAGAACACTGAAGCTTTCTTT.

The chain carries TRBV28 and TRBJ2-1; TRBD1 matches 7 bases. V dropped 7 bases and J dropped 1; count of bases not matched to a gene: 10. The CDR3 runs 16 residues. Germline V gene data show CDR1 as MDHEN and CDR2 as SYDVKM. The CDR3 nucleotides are TGTGCCAGCACCGGGGACAGCCTAATTTCCTACAATGAGCAGTTCTTC. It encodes CASTGDSLISYNEQFF.

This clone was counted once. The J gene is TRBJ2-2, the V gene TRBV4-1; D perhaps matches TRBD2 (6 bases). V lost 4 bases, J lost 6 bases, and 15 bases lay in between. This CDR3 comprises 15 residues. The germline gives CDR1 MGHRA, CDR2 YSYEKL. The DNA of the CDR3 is TGCGCCAGCAGCCCGAGTAGCACGGGAGCCGGGGAGCTGTTTTTT. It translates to CASSPSSTGAGELFF.

Written as DNA, the CDR3 is TGTGCCAGCAGCGTTCAGAGGGTGACGAACACCGGGGAGCTGTTTTTT. As protein: CASSVQRVTNTGELFF. The V gene is TRBV9, the J gene TRBJ2-2; possibly TRBD2 for D (5 bases). Trimming removed 2 bases from V and 0 bases from J, with 11 bases in between. Germline CDR1 SGDLS, CDR2 YYNGEE. This CDR3 has 16 residues.

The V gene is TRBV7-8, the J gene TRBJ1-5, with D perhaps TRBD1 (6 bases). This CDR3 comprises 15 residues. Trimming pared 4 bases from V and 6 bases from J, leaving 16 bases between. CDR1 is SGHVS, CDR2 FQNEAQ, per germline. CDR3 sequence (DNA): TGTGCCAGCAGCTCGCTGCCACAGGGTGGTCAGCCCCAGCATTTT. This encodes CASSSLPQGGQPQHF.

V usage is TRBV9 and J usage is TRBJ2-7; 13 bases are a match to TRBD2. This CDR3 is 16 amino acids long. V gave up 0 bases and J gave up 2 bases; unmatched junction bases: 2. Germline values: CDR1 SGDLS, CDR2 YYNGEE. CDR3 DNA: TGTGCCAGCAGCGTAGGACTAGCGGGAGGAACCTACGAGCAGTACTTC. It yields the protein CASSVGLAGGTYEQYF.

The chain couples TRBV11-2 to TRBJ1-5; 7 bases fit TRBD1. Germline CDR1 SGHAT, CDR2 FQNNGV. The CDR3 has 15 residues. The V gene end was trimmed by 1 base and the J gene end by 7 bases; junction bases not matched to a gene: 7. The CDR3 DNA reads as TGTGCCAGCAGCTTAGGGGACAGCCGGGGACAGCCCCAGCATTTT. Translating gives CASSLGDSRGQPQHF.

The CDR3 DNA is TGCGCCAGCAGCCAAGAGAGGGGGCTCAACTATGGCTACACCTTC. Residues: CASSQERGLNYGYTF. V is TRBV4-3 and J is TRBJ1-2; TRBD1 aligns across 7 bases. V was pared by 0 bases and J by 2 bases, with 3 bases of the junction left unmatched. Germline-derived CDR1 and CDR2 are LGHNA and YSLEER. CDR3 length: 15 residues.

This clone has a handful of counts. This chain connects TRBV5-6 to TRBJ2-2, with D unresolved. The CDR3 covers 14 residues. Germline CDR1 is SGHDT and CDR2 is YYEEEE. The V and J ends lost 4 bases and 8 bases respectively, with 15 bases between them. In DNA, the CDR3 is TGTGCCAGCAGCCCTGACTGGCCTGAGGGGGAGCTGTTTTTT. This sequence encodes CASSPDWPEGELFF. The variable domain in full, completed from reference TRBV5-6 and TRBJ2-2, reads DAGVTQSPTHLIKTRGQQVTLRCSPKSGHDTVSWYQQALGQGPQFIFQYYEEEERQRGNFPDRFSGHQFPNYSSELNVNALLLGDSALYLCASSPDWPEGELFFGEGSRLTVL.

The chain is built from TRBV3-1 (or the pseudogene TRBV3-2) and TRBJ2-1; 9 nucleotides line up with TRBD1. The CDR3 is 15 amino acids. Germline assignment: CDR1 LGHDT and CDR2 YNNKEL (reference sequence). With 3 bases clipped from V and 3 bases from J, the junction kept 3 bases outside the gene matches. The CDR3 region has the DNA TGTGCCAGCAGCCAGACAGGGGGTAACTACAATGAGCAGTTCTTC. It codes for CASSQTGGNYNEQFF.

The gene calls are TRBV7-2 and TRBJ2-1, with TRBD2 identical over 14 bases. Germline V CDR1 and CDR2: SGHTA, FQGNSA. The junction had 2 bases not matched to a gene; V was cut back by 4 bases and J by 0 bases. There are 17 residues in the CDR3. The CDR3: CASSSGTSGSSYNEQFF. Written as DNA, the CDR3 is TGTGCCAGCAGCTCGGGGACTAGCGGGAGCTCCTACAATGAGCAGTTCTTC. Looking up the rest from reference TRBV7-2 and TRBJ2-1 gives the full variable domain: GAGVSQSPSNKVTEKGKDVELRCDPISGHTALYWYRQSLGQGLEFLIYFQGNSAPDKSGLPSDRFSAERTGGSVSTLTIQRTQQEDSAVYLCASSSGTSGSSYNEQFFGPGTRLTVL.

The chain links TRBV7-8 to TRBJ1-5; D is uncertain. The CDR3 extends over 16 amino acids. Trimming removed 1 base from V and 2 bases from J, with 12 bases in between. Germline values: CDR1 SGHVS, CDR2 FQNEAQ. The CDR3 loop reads CASSLVSRSGNQPQHF. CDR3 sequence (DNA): TGTGCCAGCAGCTTAGTAAGCAGGTCTGGCAATCAGCCCCAGCATTTT. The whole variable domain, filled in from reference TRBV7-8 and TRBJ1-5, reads GAGVSQSPRYKVAKRGQDVALRCDPISGHVSLFWYQQALGQGPEFLTYFQNEAQLDKSGLPSDRFFAERPEGSVSTLKIQRTQQEDSAVYLCASSLVSRSGNQPQHFGDGTRLSIL.

This CDR3 reads CASSLLQASNSPLHF. The DNA for the CDR3 is TGTGCCAGCAGTTTACTCCAGGCGTCCAATTCACCCCTCCACTTT. This chain uses TRBV28 with TRBJ1-6, with D unresolved. CDR3 size: 15 residues. Germline loops: CDR1 MDHEN, CDR2 SYDVKM. V was clipped by 2 bases and J by 7 bases, with 12 bases between them.

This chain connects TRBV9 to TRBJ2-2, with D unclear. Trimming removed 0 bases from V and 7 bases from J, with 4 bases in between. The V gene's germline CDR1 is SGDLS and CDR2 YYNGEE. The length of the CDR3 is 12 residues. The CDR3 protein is CASSVAVGELFF. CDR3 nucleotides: TGTGCCAGCAGCGTAGCGGTCGGGGAGCTGTTTTTT.

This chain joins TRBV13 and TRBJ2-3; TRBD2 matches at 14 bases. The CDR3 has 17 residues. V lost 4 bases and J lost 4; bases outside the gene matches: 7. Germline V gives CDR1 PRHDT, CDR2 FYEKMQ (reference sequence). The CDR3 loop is CASSSVTSGRAPDTQYF. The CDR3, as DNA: TGTGCCAGCAGCTCAGTGACTAGCGGGAGGGCCCCAGATACGCAGTATTTT.